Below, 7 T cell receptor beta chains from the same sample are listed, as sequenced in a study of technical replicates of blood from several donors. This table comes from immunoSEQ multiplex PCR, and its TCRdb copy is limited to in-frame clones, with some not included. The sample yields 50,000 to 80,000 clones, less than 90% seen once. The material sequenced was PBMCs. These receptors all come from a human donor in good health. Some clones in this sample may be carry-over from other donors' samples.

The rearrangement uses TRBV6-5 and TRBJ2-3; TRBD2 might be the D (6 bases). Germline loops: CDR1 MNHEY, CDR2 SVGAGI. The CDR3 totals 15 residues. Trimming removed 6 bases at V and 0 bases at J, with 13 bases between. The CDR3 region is CASRRGGASTDTQYF. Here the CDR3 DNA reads TGTGCCAGCAGAAGAGGCGGGGCTAGCACAGATACGCAGTATTTT.

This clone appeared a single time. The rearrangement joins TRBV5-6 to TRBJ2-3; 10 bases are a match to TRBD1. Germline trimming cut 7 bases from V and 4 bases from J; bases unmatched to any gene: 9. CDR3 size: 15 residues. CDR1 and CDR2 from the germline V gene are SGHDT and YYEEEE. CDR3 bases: TGTGCCAGCGAGAACCTTGGGACAGGGGCAGATACGCAGTATTTT. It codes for CASENLGTGADTQYF.

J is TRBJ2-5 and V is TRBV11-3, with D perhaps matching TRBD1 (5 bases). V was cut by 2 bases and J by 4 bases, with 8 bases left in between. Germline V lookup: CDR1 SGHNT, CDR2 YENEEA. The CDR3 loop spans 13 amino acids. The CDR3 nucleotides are TGTGCCAGCAGCTTAATCCAGGGAGAGACCCAGTACTTC. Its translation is CASSLIQGETQYF.

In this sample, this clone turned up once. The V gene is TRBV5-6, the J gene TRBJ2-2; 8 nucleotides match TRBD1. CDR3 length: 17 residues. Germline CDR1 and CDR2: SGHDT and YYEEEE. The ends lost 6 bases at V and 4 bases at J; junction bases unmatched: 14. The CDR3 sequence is CASKHPRGTGVTGELFF. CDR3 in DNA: TGTGCCAGCAAACACCCCAGGGGGACAGGAGTCACCGGGGAGCTGTTTTTT.

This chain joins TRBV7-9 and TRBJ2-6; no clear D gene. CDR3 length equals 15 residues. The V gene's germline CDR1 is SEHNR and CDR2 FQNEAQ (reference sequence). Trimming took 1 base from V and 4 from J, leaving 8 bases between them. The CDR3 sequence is CASSLDQAGANVLTF. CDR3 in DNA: TGTGCCAGCAGCTTAGATCAGGCAGGGGCCAACGTCCTGACTTTC.

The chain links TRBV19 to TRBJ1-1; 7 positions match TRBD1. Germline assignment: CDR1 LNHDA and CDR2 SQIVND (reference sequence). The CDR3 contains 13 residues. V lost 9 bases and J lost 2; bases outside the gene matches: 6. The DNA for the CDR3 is TGTGCCAGAAAGGGGGCAAGTAACACTGAAGCTTTCTTT. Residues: CARKGASNTEAFF.

The CDR3 DNA follows: TGTGCCAGCAGCTTTCGCAGGTCTGGGGGGACTGAAGCTTTCTTT. This gives the protein CASSFRRSGGTEAFF. V gene TRBV5-4 combines with J gene TRBJ1-1; D may be TRBD1 (5 bases). The CDR3 has 15 amino acids. V lost 2 bases and J 5 bases, leaving 16 bases between the germline ends. Germline CDR1 reads SGHNT; CDR2 reads YYREEE (reference sequence).